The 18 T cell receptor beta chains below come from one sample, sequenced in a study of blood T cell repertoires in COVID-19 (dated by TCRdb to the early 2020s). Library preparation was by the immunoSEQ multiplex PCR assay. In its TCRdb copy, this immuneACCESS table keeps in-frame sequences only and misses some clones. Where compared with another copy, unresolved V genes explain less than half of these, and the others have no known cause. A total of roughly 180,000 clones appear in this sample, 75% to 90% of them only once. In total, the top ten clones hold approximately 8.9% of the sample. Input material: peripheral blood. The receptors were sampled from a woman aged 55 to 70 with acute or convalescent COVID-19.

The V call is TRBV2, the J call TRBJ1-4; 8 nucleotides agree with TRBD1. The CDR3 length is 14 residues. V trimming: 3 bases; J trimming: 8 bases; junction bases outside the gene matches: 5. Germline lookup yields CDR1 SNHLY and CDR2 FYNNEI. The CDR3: CASSEDRVVEKLFF. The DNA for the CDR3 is TGTGCCAGCAGTGAGGACAGGGTGGTAGAAAAACTGTTTTTT.

Here the CDR3 reads CASSEAGGTSGANVLTF. The CDR3 DNA follows: TGTGCCAGCAGCGAAGCGGGAGGTACTTCTGGGGCCAACGTCCTGACTTTC. V gene TRBV3-1 (or the pseudogene TRBV3-2) combines with J gene TRBJ2-6, with 9 bases lining up with TRBD2. J gave up 1 base and V 5 bases, and 6 bases lay outside the gene matches. The CDR3 loop spans 17 amino acids. The germline CDR1 and CDR2 sequences are LGHDT and YNNKEL (reference sequence).

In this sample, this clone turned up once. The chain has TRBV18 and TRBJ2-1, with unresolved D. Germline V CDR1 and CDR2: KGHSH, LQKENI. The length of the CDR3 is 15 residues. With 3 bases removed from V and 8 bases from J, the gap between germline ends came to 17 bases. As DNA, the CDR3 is TGTGCCAGCTCACCTACTATAGTACCCGCGGATGAGCAGTTCTTC. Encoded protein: CASSPTIVPADEQFF. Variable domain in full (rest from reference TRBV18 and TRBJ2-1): NAGVMQNPRHLVRRRGQEARLRCSPMKGHSHVYWYRQLPEEGLKFMVYLQKENIIDESGMPKERFSAEFPKEGPSILRIQQVVRGDSAAYFCASSPTIVPADEQFFGPGTRLTVL.

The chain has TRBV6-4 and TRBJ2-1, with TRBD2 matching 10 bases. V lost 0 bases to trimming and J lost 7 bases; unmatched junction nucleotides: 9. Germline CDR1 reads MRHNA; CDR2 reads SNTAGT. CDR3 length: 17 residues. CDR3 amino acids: CASSDSGLAGALNEQFF. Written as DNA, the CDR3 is TGTGCCAGCAGTGACTCTGGGCTAGCGGGAGCTCTGAATGAGCAGTTCTTC.

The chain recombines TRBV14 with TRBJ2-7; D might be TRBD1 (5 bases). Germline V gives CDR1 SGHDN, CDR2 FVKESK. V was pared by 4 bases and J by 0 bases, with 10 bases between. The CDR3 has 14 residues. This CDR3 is CASSPRTNSYEQYF. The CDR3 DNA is TGTGCCAGCAGCCCACGGACAAACTCCTACGAGCAGTACTTC.

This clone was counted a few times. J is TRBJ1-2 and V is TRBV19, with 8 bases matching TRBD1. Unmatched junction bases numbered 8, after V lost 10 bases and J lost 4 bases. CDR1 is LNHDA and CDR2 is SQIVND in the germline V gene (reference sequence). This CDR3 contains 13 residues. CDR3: CATKRQGTYGYTF. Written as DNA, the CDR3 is TGTGCCACCAAAAGACAGGGGACCTATGGCTACACCTTC.

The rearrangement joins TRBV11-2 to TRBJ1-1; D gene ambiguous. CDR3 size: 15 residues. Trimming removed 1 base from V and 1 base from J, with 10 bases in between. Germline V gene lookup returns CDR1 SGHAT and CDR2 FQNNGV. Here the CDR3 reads CASSLVSRPNTEAFF. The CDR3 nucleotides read TGTGCCAGCAGCTTAGTGTCCAGGCCGAACACTGAAGCTTTCTTT.

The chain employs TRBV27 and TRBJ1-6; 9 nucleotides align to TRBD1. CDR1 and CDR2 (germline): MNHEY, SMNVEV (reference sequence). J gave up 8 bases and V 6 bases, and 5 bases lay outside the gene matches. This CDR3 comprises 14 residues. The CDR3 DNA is TGTGCCAGCAGCCCCGGGACAGGGTATTCACCCCTCCACTTT. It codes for CASSPGTGYSPLHF.

As DNA, the CDR3 is TGTGCCAGCAGTCAAGGGGGAACGAACACCGGGGAGCTGTTTTTT. Amino acid sequence: CASSQGGTNTGELFF. The chain joins TRBV11-3 to TRBJ2-2, with D perhaps TRBD1 (6 bases). The CDR3 loop spans 15 amino acids. V lost 6 bases to trimming and J lost 0 bases, with 11 bases between them. The germline gives CDR1 SGHNT, CDR2 YENEEA.

The CDR3 spells CASSPLSLGTSGRERTDTQYF. For the CDR3, the DNA is TGTGCCAGCTCACCATTAAGCCTTGGGACTAGCGGGAGGGAGCGCACAGATACGCAGTATTTT. This rearrangement joins TRBV18 to TRBJ2-3, with 16 nucleotides matching TRBD2. This CDR3 is 21 amino acids long. Germline-derived CDR1 and CDR2 are KGHSH and LQKENI. V lost 2 bases, J lost 1 base, and 12 bases stayed unmatched.

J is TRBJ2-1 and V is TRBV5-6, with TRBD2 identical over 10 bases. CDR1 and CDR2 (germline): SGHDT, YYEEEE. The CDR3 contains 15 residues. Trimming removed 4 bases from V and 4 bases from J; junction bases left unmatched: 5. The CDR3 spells CASSEGLASYNEQFF. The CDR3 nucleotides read TGTGCCAGCAGCGAGGGACTAGCGAGTTACAATGAGCAGTTCTTC.

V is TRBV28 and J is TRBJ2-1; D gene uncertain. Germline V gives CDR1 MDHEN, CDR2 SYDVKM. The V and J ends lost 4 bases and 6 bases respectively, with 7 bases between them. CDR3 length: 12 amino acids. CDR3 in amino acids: CASSSARNEQFF. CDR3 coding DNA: TGTGCCAGCAGTTCAGCGCGCAATGAGCAGTTCTTC.

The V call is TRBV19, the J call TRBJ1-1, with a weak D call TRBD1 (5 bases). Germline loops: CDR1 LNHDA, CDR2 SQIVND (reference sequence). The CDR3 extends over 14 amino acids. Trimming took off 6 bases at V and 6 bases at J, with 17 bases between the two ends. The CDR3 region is CASRAQGHEAEAFF. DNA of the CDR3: TGTGCCAGTAGGGCTCAGGGTCACGAGGCTGAAGCTTTCTTT.

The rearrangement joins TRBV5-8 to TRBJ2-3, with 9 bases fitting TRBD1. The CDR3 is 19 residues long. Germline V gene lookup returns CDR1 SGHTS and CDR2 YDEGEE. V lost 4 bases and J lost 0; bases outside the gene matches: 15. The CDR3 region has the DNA TGTGCCAGCAGCCCGGGGACAGGGATAATACCCTCTAGCACAGATACGCAGTATTTT. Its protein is CASSPGTGIIPSSTDTQYF. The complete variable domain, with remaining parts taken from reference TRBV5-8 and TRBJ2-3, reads EAGVTQSPTHLIKTRGQQATLRCSPISGHTSVYWYQQALGLGLQFLLWYDEGEERNRGNFPPRFSGRQFPNYSSELNVNALELEDSALYLCASSPGTGIIPSSTDTQYFGPGTRLTVL.

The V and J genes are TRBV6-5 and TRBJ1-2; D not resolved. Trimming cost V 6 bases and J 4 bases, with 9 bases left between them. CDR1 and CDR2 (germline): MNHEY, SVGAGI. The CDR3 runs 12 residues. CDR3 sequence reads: CASRGRFYGYTF. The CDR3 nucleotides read TGTGCCAGCAGGGGCAGATTCTATGGCTACACCTTC.

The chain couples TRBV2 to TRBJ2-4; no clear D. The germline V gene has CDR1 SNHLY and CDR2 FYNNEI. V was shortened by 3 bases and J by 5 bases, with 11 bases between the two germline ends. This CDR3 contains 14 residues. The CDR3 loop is CASSESLPQNIQYF. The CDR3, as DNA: TGTGCCAGCAGTGAGTCTCTCCCCCAAAACATTCAGTACTTC. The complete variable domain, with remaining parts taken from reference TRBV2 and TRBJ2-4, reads EPEVTQTPSHQVTQMGQEVILRCVPISNHLYFYWYRQILGQKVEFLVSFYNNEISEKSEIFDDQFSVERPDGSNFTLKIRSTKLEDSAMYFCASSESLPQNIQYFGAGTRLSVL.

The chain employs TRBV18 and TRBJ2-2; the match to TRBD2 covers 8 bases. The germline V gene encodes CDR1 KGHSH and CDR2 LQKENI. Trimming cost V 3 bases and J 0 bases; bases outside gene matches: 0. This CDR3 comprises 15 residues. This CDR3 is CASSPGLANTGELFF. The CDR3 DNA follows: TGTGCCAGCTCACCGGGACTAGCGAACACCGGGGAGCTGTTTTTT.

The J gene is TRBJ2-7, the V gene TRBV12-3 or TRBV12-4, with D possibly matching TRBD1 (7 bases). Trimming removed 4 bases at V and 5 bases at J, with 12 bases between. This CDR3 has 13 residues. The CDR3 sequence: CASSYPGGNEQYF. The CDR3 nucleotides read TGTGCCAGCAGTTATCCAGGGGGGAACGAGCAGTACTTC.